Presented here are 13 T cell receptor beta chains from one specimen sequenced in a study of T cell changes during pregnancy in multiple sclerosis. TCRdb's copy holds only in-frame clones and misses some; the assay was immunoSEQ multiplex PCR. The data show some 9,100 clones, more than 75% seen once. The source material was CD8+ T cells from peripheral blood mononuclear cells, sampled in the first trimester of pregnancy. The source of these receptors is a female donor in good health, enrolled as a control in a pregnancy study.

The genes are TRBV7-9 and TRBJ2-3; tentative D call: TRBD2 (5 bases). V shed 5 bases and J shed 4 bases, with 16 bases lying between them. CDR1 and CDR2 from the germline V gene are SEHNR and FQNEAQ (reference sequence). This CDR3 is built from 15 residues. Here the CDR3 reads CASSAEGRWADTQYF. The CDR3 nucleotides are TGTGCCAGCAGCGCAGAGGGTCGGTGGGCAGATACGCAGTATTTT.

The CDR3 sequence: CASRRRAEGSEQYF. The CDR3, as DNA: TGTGCCAGCAGACGCCGGGCCGAGGGCTCCGAGCAGTACTTC. V gene TRBV6-5 combines with J gene TRBJ2-7; tentatively, D is TRBD2 (5 bases). The ends were cut back, 6 bases at V and 6 bases at J, with 18 bases in the middle. CDR1 MNHEY and CDR2 SVGAGI come from the germline V gene. The CDR3 totals 14 residues.

The chain is built from TRBV6-5 and TRBJ2-3; TRBD1 aligns across 9 bases. The V segment lost 4 bases and the J segment 3 bases; nucleotides outside the gene matches: 5. The germline V gene has CDR1 MNHEY and CDR2 SVGAGI. This CDR3 has 15 residues. The CDR3 DNA reads as TGTGCCAGCAGTTCACAGGGGGCCTGGACAGATACGCAGTATTTT. Amino acids: CASSSQGAWTDTQYF.

The J gene is TRBJ2-1, the V gene TRBV4-3, with TRBD2 matching 9 bases. The CDR3 totals 15 residues. The V segment lost 3 bases and the J segment 3 bases; nucleotides outside the gene matches: 3. The germline V gene has CDR1 LGHNA and CDR2 YSLEER. CDR3 DNA sequence: TGCGCCAGCAGCCAGCGACTAGCGGACTACAATGAGCAGTTCTTC. It is translated as CASSQRLADYNEQFF.

This clone was detected only once. V is TRBV25-1 and J is TRBJ1-2, with TRBD1 as a possible D gene (5 bases). Germline loops: CDR1 MGHDK, CDR2 SYGVNS. CDR3 length equals 17 residues. V was shortened by 0 bases and J by 0 bases, with 14 bases between the two germline ends. CDR3 nucleotide sequence: TGTGCCAGCAGTGAATATCCCGACGGACATACTAACTATGGCTACACCTTC. Encoded protein: CASSEYPDGHTNYGYTF.

This chain connects TRBV27 to TRBJ1-2; TRBD1 aligns across 9 bases. The V and J ends lost 4 bases and 3 bases, in that order; junction bases with no gene match: 9. The CDR3 has 16 amino acids. Per germline, CDR1 MNHEY and CDR2 SMNVEV (reference sequence). CDR3 residues: CASSWYRGRVYYGYTF. The CDR3 DNA reads as TGTGCCAGCAGTTGGTACAGGGGGCGCGTGTACTATGGCTACACCTTC.

The rearrangement joins TRBV6-1 to TRBJ2-7, with D tentatively TRBD2 (5 bases). Trimming cost V 7 bases and J 6 bases, with 16 bases left between them. The CDR3 length is 13 residues. Germline CDR1 reads MNHNS; CDR2 reads SASEGT. CDR3 protein: CASTYISGFEQYF. CDR3 sequence (DNA): TGTGCCAGCACCTATATTTCGGGGTTCGAGCAGTACTTC.

The chain links TRBV30 to TRBJ1-3, with 8 bases identical to TRBD1. Trimming removed 1 base from V and 3 bases from J; junction bases left unmatched: 5. Germline assignment: CDR1 GTSNPN and CDR2 SVGIG (reference sequence). The CDR3 sequence is 15 residues long. This chain's CDR3 is CAWSEGQAFGNTIYF. Here the CDR3 DNA reads TGTGCCTGGAGTGAGGGACAGGCTTTTGGAAACACCATATATTTT.

This rearrangement joins TRBV5-4 to TRBJ2-7, with D possibly TRBD2 on 5 matching bases. Germline CDR1 reads SGHNT; CDR2 reads YYREEE (reference sequence). The CDR3 spans 16 residues. V was clipped by 0 bases and J by 6 bases, with 19 bases between them. The CDR3 DNA follows: TGTGCCAGCAGCTTGGTTATAGCTGGACTGGACGGCGAGCAGTACTTC. Its protein product is CASSLVIAGLDGEQYF.

CDR3 DNA sequence: TGTGCCAGCAGCGTCTGGGGGGGAGACGAGCAGTACTTC. The encoded protein is CASSVWGGDEQYF. The chain has TRBV7-3 and TRBJ2-7, with TRBD2 matching 7 bases. Germline CDR1 reads SGHTA; CDR2 reads FQGTGA. V shed 5 bases and J 5 bases; nucleotides not matched to a gene: 6. The length of the CDR3 is 13 residues. The full variable domain, with the rest looked up from reference TRBV7-3 and TRBJ2-7, is GAGVSQTPSNKVTEKGKYVELRCDPISGHTALYWYRQSLGQGPEFLIYFQGTGAADDSGLPNDRFFAVRPEGSVSTLKIQRTERGDSAVYLCASSVWGGDEQYFGPGTRLTVT.

This clone occurred once. The V gene is TRBV20-1, the J gene TRBJ2-7, with D possibly matching TRBD2 (5 bases). CDR3 length: 10 amino acids. Germline lookup yields CDR1 DFQATT and CDR2 SNEGSKA (reference sequence). Trimming removed 5 bases from V and 6 bases from J, with 8 bases in between. In nucleotides, the CDR3 is TGCAGTGCTCTAGAGGGCGAGCAGTACTTC. Amino acid sequence: CSALEGEQYF.

DNA for the CDR3: TGTGCCAGCAGCTCACAGGGTCGTGGCTACACCTTC. It codes for CASSSQGRGYTF. The V call is TRBV28, the J call TRBJ1-2; tentative D call: TRBD1 (6 bases). V lost 6 bases and J 7 bases, leaving 12 bases between the germline ends. Germline assignment: CDR1 MDHEN and CDR2 SYDVKM. CDR3 length: 12 residues.

The J gene is TRBJ2-1, the V gene TRBV18, with 12 bases identical to TRBD2. Germline V gene lookup returns CDR1 KGHSH and CDR2 LQKENI. The CDR3 contains 16 residues. Trimming took 0 bases from V and 4 from J; bases not matched to a gene: 1. The CDR3 DNA is TGTGCCAGCTCACCACCTGGACTAGCGGGGTACAATGAGCAGTTCTTC. Its protein product is CASSPPGLAGYNEQFF. The full variable domain, completed using reference TRBV18 and TRBJ2-1, is NAGVMQNPRHLVRRRGQEARLRCSPMKGHSHVYWYRQLPEEGLKFMVYLQKENIIDESGMPKERFSAEFPKEGPSILRIQQVVRGDSAAYFCASSPPGLAGYNEQFFGPGTRLTVL.